The 27 T cell receptor beta chains listed next were all sequenced from one sample in a study of blood T cell repertoires in COVID-19. Clones were read by immunoSEQ multiplex PCR, and TCRdb kept only the in-frame ones, dropping some. The table includes hundreds of thousands of clones, more than 70% detected once. Sequenced input: peripheral blood. These receptor sequences come from a woman younger than 45 with COVID-19, enrolled during active disease.

The genes are TRBV2 and TRBJ1-3; 7 bases align to TRBD1. The germline CDR1 and CDR2 sequences are SNHLY and FYNNEI. After removal of 8 bases from V and 4 bases from J, the junction contained 11 bases not matched to a gene. CDR3 length: 15 amino acids. The CDR3 spells CASAFETGLGNTIYF. The CDR3 bases are TGTGCCAGCGCTTTCGAGACAGGGCTCGGAAACACCATATATTTT.

The chain joins TRBV12-3 or TRBV12-4 to TRBJ2-3, with 11 bases aligning to TRBD1. With 6 bases clipped from V and 13 bases from J, the junction kept 9 bases outside the gene matches. The CDR3 totals 13 residues. CDR3 DNA sequence: TGTGCCAGCAGCTCGGGGGGACAGGGGGTTGAGTATTTT. This encodes CASSSGGQGVEYF.

This chain joins TRBV9 and TRBJ1-1; TRBD1 matches at 7 bases. This CDR3 spans 15 amino acids. CDR1 is SGDLS and CDR2 is YYNGEE in the germline V gene. V lost 3 bases, J lost 5 bases, and 10 bases stayed unmatched. CDR3 protein: CASSATTGTLTEAFF. DNA of the CDR3: TGTGCCAGCAGCGCCACGACAGGGACTTTAACTGAAGCTTTCTTT.

The CDR3 reads CASSEGAPYQETQYF. The CDR3 DNA reads as TGTGCCAGCAGTGAAGGGGCGCCGTACCAAGAGACCCAGTACTTC. This chain uses TRBV2 with TRBJ2-5; D is unresolved. CDR3 size: 15 residues. CDR1 SNHLY and CDR2 FYNNEI come from the germline V gene. Trimming shortened V by 1 base and J by 0 bases, and 9 bases separated the two germline ends. The full variable domain, its missing parts supplied by reference TRBV2 and TRBJ2-5, is EPEVTQTPSHQVTQMGQEVILRCVPISNHLYFYWYRQILGQKVEFLVSFYNNEISEKSEIFDDQFSVERPDGSNFTLKIRSTKLEDSAMYFCASSEGAPYQETQYFGPGTRLLVL.

The genes are TRBV28 and TRBJ1-2; 9 bases fit TRBD1. The CDR3 sequence is 18 residues long. In germline, CDR1 is MDHEN, CDR2 SYDVKM. Trimming took 6 bases from V and 5 from J; bases not matched to a gene: 19. The CDR3 loop reads CASSGIPPRDRASYGYTF. CDR3 DNA: TGTGCCAGCAGCGGAATACCCCCCCGGGACAGGGCCTCTTATGGCTACACCTTC.

The V gene is TRBV7-2, the J gene TRBJ2-5; the match to TRBD2 covers 7 bases. V was pared by 2 bases and J by 1 base, with 4 bases of the junction left unmatched. The CDR3 loop spans 15 amino acids. Germline V gene sequence: CDR1 SGHTA, CDR2 FQGNSA. The CDR3, as DNA: TGTGCCAGCAGCTTAATGGGGACTACCCAAGAGACCCAGTACTTC. It specifies CASSLMGTTQETQYF. Variable domain in full (rest from reference TRBV7-2 and TRBJ2-5): GAGVSQSPSNKVTEKGKDVELRCDPISGHTALYWYRQSLGQGLEFLIYFQGNSAPDKSGLPSDRFSAERTGGSVSTLTIQRTQQEDSAVYLCASSLMGTTQETQYFGPGTRLLVL.

V usage is TRBV5-1 and J usage is TRBJ1-4; 7 bases line up with TRBD1. CDR1 is SGHRS, CDR2 YFSETQ, per germline. The CDR3 runs to 16 residues. The ends lost 3 bases at V and 4 bases at J; junction bases unmatched: 9. The DNA for the CDR3 is TGCGCCAGCAGCTCGATGGGGCAGGGGGGTAATGAAAAACTGTTTTTT. This codes for CASSSMGQGGNEKLFF.

This clone has a handful of counts. The DNA for the CDR3 is TGTGCCAGCAGTTTGGACAGTAACACTGAAGCTTTCTTT. It encodes CASSLDSNTEAFF. The rearrangement uses TRBV6-5 and TRBJ1-1; perhaps TRBD1 as D (6 bases). The germline V and J ends were trimmed by 4 bases and 2 bases, with 8 bases remaining between them. The CDR3 totals 13 residues. Looked up from germline, CDR1 is MNHEY and CDR2 is SVGAGI.

The V gene is TRBV6-5, the J gene TRBJ1-6, with D possibly matching TRBD1 (5 bases). Germline lookup yields CDR1 MNHEY and CDR2 SVGAGI. Trimming took off 2 bases at V and 7 bases at J, with 12 bases between the two ends. The CDR3 has 15 residues. CDR3 sequence: CASSYGNPGNSPLHF. The CDR3 DNA follows: TGTGCCAGCAGTTACGGGAACCCAGGGAATTCACCCCTCCACTTT.

The V gene is TRBV7-2, the J gene TRBJ1-5; the match to TRBD1 covers 10 bases. CDR1 is SGHTA, CDR2 FQGNSA, per germline. With 0 bases clipped from V and 5 bases from J, the junction kept 1 base outside the gene matches. The CDR3 sequence is 15 residues long. As DNA, the CDR3 is TGTGCCAGCAGCTTAGCGACAGGGGGCGATCAGCCCCAGCATTTT. Protein: CASSLATGGDQPQHF.

CDR3 sequence: CARNPSYNEQFF. For the CDR3, the DNA is TGTGCCAGAAATCCGTCCTACAATGAGCAGTTCTTC. The rearrangement joins TRBV5-3 to TRBJ2-1, with D unclear. TRBV5-3 is filed as an ORF, its function uncertain. Trimming shortened V by 6 bases and J by 1 base, and 5 bases separated the two germline ends. The CDR3 spans 12 residues.

The chain carries TRBV5-5 and TRBJ2-5; a possible D gene is TRBD2 (6 bases). Germline V CDR1 and CDR2: SGHKS, YYEKEE (reference sequence). Trimming removed 3 bases from V and 3 bases from J, with 12 bases in between. There are 14 residues in the CDR3. In nucleotides, the CDR3 is TGTGCCAGCAGCTGGAGTGGAGGGGAAGAGACCCAGTACTTC. Its protein is CASSWSGGEETQYF.

The chain joins TRBV7-9 to TRBJ2-7, with 7 positions matching TRBD2. V gave up 5 bases and J gave up 5 bases; unmatched junction bases: 6. CDR1 SEHNR and CDR2 FQNEAQ come from the germline V gene (reference sequence). The CDR3 length is 13 residues. CDR3 nucleotide sequence: TGTGCCAGCAGCCAGGGAGGGCTCGACGAGCAGTACTTC. This translates into CASSQGGLDEQYF. Combining the CDR3 with reference TRBV7-9 and TRBJ2-7 gives the whole variable domain DTGVSQNPRHKITKRGQNVTFRCDPISEHNRLYWYRQTLGQGPEFLTYFQNEAQLEKSRLLSDRFSAERPKGSFSTLEIQRTEQGDSAMYLCASSQGGLDEQYFGPGTRLTVT.

This clone was counted a few times. This chain links TRBV3-1 (or the pseudogene TRBV3-2) with TRBJ2-7, with D unclear. Germline values: CDR1 LGHDT, CDR2 YNNKEL (reference sequence). The CDR3 extends over 11 amino acids. V gave up 4 bases and J gave up 3 bases, with 4 bases separating them. The CDR3: CASSLRYEQYF. CDR3 nucleotides: TGTGCCAGCAGCCTCCGCTACGAGCAGTACTTC.

The chain carries TRBV10-3 and TRBJ1-2; D is perhaps TRBD1 (5 bases). CDR3 length equals 12 residues. V lost 0 bases to trimming and J lost 6 bases, with 5 bases between them. The germline V gene has CDR1 ENHRY and CDR2 SYGVKD. CDR3 sequence reads: CAISESGDGYTF. DNA for the CDR3: TGTGCCATCAGTGAGTCAGGGGATGGCTACACCTTC.

This chain connects TRBV27 to TRBJ2-7, with 9 bases matching TRBD1. The CDR3 extends over 14 amino acids. Germline values: CDR1 MNHEY, CDR2 SMNVEV (reference sequence). With V trimmed by 6 bases and J by 2 bases, 5 bases remained unmatched. CDR3 in amino acids: CASSPRDRAYEQYF. CDR3 DNA sequence: TGTGCCAGCAGCCCCAGGGACAGGGCCTACGAGCAGTACTTC.

The rearrangement joins TRBV6-6 to TRBJ1-4, with 7 positions matching TRBD1. The CDR3 has 16 residues. The V and J ends lost 4 bases and 3 bases, in that order; junction bases with no gene match: 8. Germline CDR1 MNHNY, CDR2 SVGAGI (reference sequence). CDR3 DNA sequence: TGTGCCAGCAGTTTGGTCCAGGGGGGCCCTAATGAAAAACTGTTTTTT. This gives the protein CASSLVQGGPNEKLFF.

This clone appeared once. This CDR3 is CASSQGPAGVAGELFF. The CDR3 DNA is TGTGCCAGCAGCCAAGGCCCAGCGGGAGTTGCCGGGGAGCTGTTTTTT. The rearrangement uses TRBV3-1 (or the pseudogene TRBV3-2) and TRBJ2-2, with 8 bases identical to TRBD2. The CDR3 has 16 residues. Germline CDR1 and CDR2: LGHDT and YNNKEL (reference sequence). V shed 1 base, J shed 6 bases, and the junction held 7 bases outside the gene matches.

The chain carries TRBV12-3 or TRBV12-4 and TRBJ2-3; maybe TRBD2 (6 bases). The V end was cut by 2 bases, the J end by 11 bases, with 14 bases between. The CDR3 sequence is 13 residues long. The CDR3 bases are TGTGCCAGCAGTTTATTCGGGGCGGAGGGGCAGTATTTT. This encodes CASSLFGAEGQYF.

This sequence joins TRBV27 and TRBJ1-1; 9 nucleotides line up with TRBD1. CDR1 is MNHEY and CDR2 is SMNVEV in the germline V gene (reference sequence). Trimming took 2 bases from V and 8 from J; bases not matched to a gene: 9. This CDR3 has 15 residues. The CDR3 DNA sequence: TGTGCCAGCAGTTTAACAGGGGGCGCATTTTCCGAAGCTTTCTTT. Its translation is CASSLTGGAFSEAFF.

This clone showed up just a few times. In nucleotides, the CDR3 is TGTGCCAGCAGCCAAGAGGCGAGAGGCGTTGGCTACACCTTC. Its protein is CASSQEARGVGYTF. The V and J genes are TRBV4-2 and TRBJ1-2; no reliable D call. The germline V and J ends were trimmed by 0 bases and 7 bases, with 12 bases remaining between them. The CDR3 covers 14 residues. Per germline, CDR1 LGHNA and CDR2 YNFKEQ.

The rearrangement uses TRBV5-1 and TRBJ1-4, with 7 nucleotides matching TRBD1. The germline V gene has CDR1 SGHRS and CDR2 YFSETQ. J was trimmed by 11 bases and V by 0 bases; bases with no gene match: 16. CDR3 length: 17 residues. For the CDR3, the DNA is TGCGCCAGCAGCTTGGGATCTGGGAGGCAGGGGGTAACGAAACTGTTTTTT. Translation: CASSLGSGRQGVTKLFF.

This CDR3 reads CASTRTESSYEQYF. CDR3 in DNA: TGTGCCAGCACTAGGACAGAAAGCTCCTACGAGCAGTACTTC. The chain has TRBV2 and TRBJ2-7; the D gene is possibly TRBD1 (6 bases). V shed 7 bases and J shed 0 bases, with 13 bases lying between them. The CDR3 is 14 residues long. CDR1 SNHLY and CDR2 FYNNEI come from the germline V gene.

This rearrangement joins TRBV6-5 to TRBJ1-6; no clear D gene. The CDR3 length is 15 residues. From germline, CDR1 is MNHEY and CDR2 SVGAGI. V shed 5 bases and J shed 6 bases, with 14 bases lying between them. In DNA form, the CDR3 reads TGTGCCAGCAGTCCCTCCAGGTCCCGTAATTCACCCCTCCACTTT. Residues: CASSPSRSRNSPLHF.

The chain joins TRBV4-3 to TRBJ2-5; 7 nucleotides match TRBD2. This CDR3 has 15 amino acids. V lost 3 bases, J lost 5 bases, and 9 bases stayed unmatched. Per germline, CDR1 LGHNA and CDR2 YSLEER. DNA of the CDR3: TGCGCCAGCAGCCATGAAGGCGGGAGTTCGGAGACCCAGTACTTC. Translated, it gives CASSHEGGSSETQYF.

The chain is built from TRBV7-2 and TRBJ2-6, with a weak D call TRBD1 (6 bases). Germline V lookup: CDR1 SGHTA, CDR2 FQGNSA. CDR3 length: 16 amino acids. The V end was cut by 2 bases, the J end by 4 bases, with 12 bases between. The CDR3 region has the DNA TGTGCCAGCAGCTTACGCAGGGGCCAGGGGGCCAACGTCCTGACTTTC. Its translation is CASSLRRGQGANVLTF. The full variable domain, rest sourced from reference TRBV7-2 and TRBJ2-6, is GAGVSQSPSNKVTEKGKDVELRCDPISGHTALYWYRQSLGQGLEFLIYFQGNSAPDKSGLPSDRFSAERTGGSVSTLTIQRTQQEDSAVYLCASSLRRGQGANVLTFGAGSRLTVL.

The gene calls are TRBV24-1 and TRBJ2-1, with TRBD1 matching 9 bases. The CDR3 runs 16 residues. Trimming at V came to 4 bases and at J to 9 bases, leaving 12 bases not matched to a gene. Germline V gene data show CDR1 as KGHDR and CDR2 as SFDVKD. CDR3: CATSETGTGRKGEQFF. Here the CDR3 DNA reads TGTGCCACCAGTGAAACCGGGACAGGGAGGAAGGGTGAGCAGTTCTTC.